This T cell receptor (beta chain) came from a study of blood T cells in healthy people across ages. Next came a second PCR, run for about 6 to 12 cycles, which used a sample-barcoded 5' primer along with a J-beta primer mix. TCRdb ran MiXCR on the 5' RACE reads and lists one entry per CDR3 protein. The data contain roughly 1,800,000 distinct CDR3 sequences, roughly 49% of them singletons. V was trimmed by 0 bases and J by 0 bases, leaving 13 bases between them. There are 17 residues in the CDR3. Germline V gene data show CDR1 as SGHRS and CDR2 as YFSETQ. The donors, all healthy, were Caucasians living in Russia, aged roughly 6 to 95. This clonotype was counted ten times or more.

This chain links TRBV5-1 with TRBJ1-5; D might be TRBD1 (5 bases). The sequence was collected from a woman aged 40-49 years in good health. Input material: blood. The CDR3 nucleotides read TGCGCCAGCAGCTTGGGGGCAGGGACCCATAGCAATCAGCCCCAGCATTTT. It codes for CASSLGAGTHSNQPQHF. The complete variable domain, with remaining parts taken from reference TRBV5-1 and TRBJ1-5, reads KAGVTQTPRYLIKTRGQQVTLSCSPISGHRSVSWYQQTPGQGLQFLFEYFSETQRNKGNFPGRFSGRQFSNSRSEMNVSTLELGDSALYLCASSLGAGTHSNQPQHFGDGTRLSIL.